Following are 12 T cell receptor beta chains from one sample sequenced in a study of blood T cell repertoires in COVID-19. Method: immunoSEQ multiplex PCR; TCRdb's copy keeps in-frame clones and lacks some. Among approximately 360,000 clones listed, roughly four fifths were seen once. The sample taken for sequencing was PBMCs or T cells enriched from blood (not recorded which). Source of these receptors: a woman between 45 and 60 years old who had recovered from COVID-19.

The V and J genes are TRBV4-3 and TRBJ2-1; 8 nucleotides agree with TRBD2. CDR1 LGHNA and CDR2 YSLEER come from the germline V gene. The CDR3 length is 15 residues. Trimming took 6 bases from V and 8 from J; bases not matched to a gene: 12. CDR3 sequence reads: CASSSGTRGRDEQFF. The DNA of the CDR3 is TGCGCCAGCAGTTCCGGGACTAGGGGTAGAGATGAGCAGTTCTTC.

The rearrangement uses TRBV11-3 and TRBJ1-2; TRBD1 matches at 12 bases. V gave up 4 bases and J gave up 3 bases; unmatched junction bases: 3. CDR3 length equals 15 residues. The germline gives CDR1 SGHNT, CDR2 YENEEA. The CDR3 DNA is TGTGCCAGCAGCTGGGGGGACAGGGGGCACTATGGCTACACCTTC. Translated: CASSWGDRGHYGYTF. Looking up the rest from reference TRBV11-3 and TRBJ1-2 gives the full variable domain: EAGVVQSPRYKIIEKKQPVAFWCNPISGHNTLYWYLQNLGQGPELLIRYENEEAVDDSQLPKDRFSAERLKGVDSTLKIQPAELGDSAVYLCASSWGDRGHYGYTFGSGTRLTVV.

This chain links TRBV15 with TRBJ1-2; a possible D gene is TRBD1 (6 bases). The V end was cut by 0 bases, the J end by 4 bases, with 6 bases between. Germline assignment: CDR1 LNHNV and CDR2 YYDKDF (reference sequence). The CDR3 is 13 amino acids. The DNA of the CDR3 is TGTGCCACCAGCAGAGAACAGGGCTATGGCTACACCTTC. It translates to CATSREQGYGYTF.

The rearrangement links TRBV6-1 to TRBJ1-5; D unresolved. V lost 1 base and J 5 bases, leaving 9 bases between the germline ends. The CDR3 extends over 14 amino acids. CDR1 and CDR2 (germline): MNHNS, SASEGT. The CDR3 nucleotides read TGTGCCAGCAGTGAAGTTGGGAGGGATCAGCCCCAGCATTTT. Its protein is CASSEVGRDQPQHF.

The V call is TRBV2, the J call TRBJ1-6; D might be TRBD1 (5 bases). Trimming stripped 7 bases from V and 7 bases from J, with 11 bases between. CDR3 length equals 13 residues. Germline values: CDR1 SNHLY, CDR2 FYNNEI. The CDR3 reads CASIRTKNSPLHF. In nucleotides, the CDR3 is TGTGCCAGCATTCGGACAAAGAATTCACCCCTCCACTTT.

V usage is TRBV7-2 and J usage is TRBJ1-1; D unresolved. CDR1 and CDR2 from the germline V gene are SGHTA and FQGNSA. The CDR3 spans 14 residues. Trimming pared 5 bases from V and 0 bases from J, leaving 10 bases between. For the CDR3, the DNA is TGTGCCAGCAGCCCCACTGAAATGAACACTGAAGCTTTCTTT. It is translated as CASSPTEMNTEAFF. The full variable domain, with the rest looked up from reference TRBV7-2 and TRBJ1-1, is GAGVSQSPSNKVTEKGKDVELRCDPISGHTALYWYRQSLGQGLEFLIYFQGNSAPDKSGLPSDRFSAERTGGSVSTLTIQRTQQEDSAVYLCASSPTEMNTEAFFGQGTRLTVV.

The J gene is TRBJ2-1, the V gene TRBV4-2, with 8 positions matching TRBD2. This CDR3 is built from 14 residues. CDR1 and CDR2 (germline): LGHNA, YNFKEQ. J was trimmed by 10 bases and V by 0 bases; bases with no gene match: 5. The CDR3 region is CASSQESRGREQFF. CDR3 bases: TGTGCCAGCAGCCAAGAGTCCCGCGGGAGGGAGCAGTTCTTC.

The chain joins TRBV18 to TRBJ2-3; the match to TRBD2 covers 10 bases. The CDR3 is 15 residues long. The V and J ends lost 4 bases and 1 base, in that order; junction bases with no gene match: 2. The germline CDR1 and CDR2 sequences are KGHSH and LQKENI. The CDR3 spells CASSLGLAGTDTQYF. The CDR3 coding sequence is TGTGCCAGCTCACTCGGACTAGCGGGCACAGATACGCAGTATTTT.

The rearrangement joins TRBV29-1 to TRBJ2-7; 8 bases fit TRBD1. The trim removed 7 bases at V and 2 bases at J, leaving 10 bases unmatched. This CDR3 spans 14 amino acids. CDR1 and CDR2 from the germline V gene are SQVTM and ANQGSEA. The CDR3 spells CSAERTGSPYEQYF. CDR3 DNA sequence: TGCAGCGCCGAACGGACAGGGTCTCCCTACGAGCAGTACTTC.

V gene TRBV5-1 combines with J gene TRBJ2-1, with TRBD1 as a possible D gene (6 bases). Germline V gene sequence: CDR1 SGHRS, CDR2 YFSETQ. The CDR3 has 15 amino acids. The V end was cut by 3 bases, the J end by 0 bases, with 10 bases between. In DNA, the CDR3 is TGCGCCAGCAGCTCGGACAGTCGCTCCTACAATGAGCAGTTCTTC. It codes for CASSSDSRSYNEQFF.

This rearrangement joins TRBV5-8 to TRBJ2-5; D is perhaps TRBD1 (6 bases). V was shortened by 6 bases and J by 5 bases, with 17 bases between the two germline ends. Germline V gene sequence: CDR1 SGHTS, CDR2 YDEGEE. The CDR3 runs 14 residues. In DNA form, the CDR3 reads TGTGCCAGCACACCAGGTGGGGGCGGTGAGACCCAGTACTTC. This encodes CASTPGGGGETQYF.

The chain carries TRBV7-9 and TRBJ1-2; 8 nucleotides align to TRBD1. The trim removed 5 bases at V and 12 bases at J, leaving 5 bases unmatched. This CDR3 has 11 amino acids. The germline CDR1 and CDR2 sequences are SEHNR and FQNEAQ (reference sequence). The CDR3 spells CASSPDRVHTF. The CDR3 coding sequence is TGTGCCAGCAGCCCGGACAGGGTGCACACCTTC.